Each of the 20 T cell receptor beta chains below was sequenced from the same sample in a study of a mutant IDH1 vaccine in newly diagnosed glioma. Antigen specificity for these receptors is unknown. Profiling relied on immunoSEQ multiplex PCR, and the TCRdb table lists in-frame clones only, not all of them. The repertoire includes about 54,000 clones, less than 90% of them detected once, and approximately 4% sits in the top ten. Time point indicated: week 35, safety follow-up. Mutant IDH1 20-mer peptide, at 300 ug, made up each vaccine dose, with topical imiquimod. The starting material was PBMCs, obtained from a glioma patient whose treatment included an IDH1 peptide vaccine. The source of these receptors is a woman between 18 and 29 years old with glioma.

The genes are TRBV19 and TRBJ1-1; no clear D gene. The germline gives CDR1 LNHDA, CDR2 SQIVND (reference sequence). V lost 1 base to trimming and J lost 0 bases, with 6 bases between them. The CDR3 sequence is 14 residues long. The CDR3 DNA is TGTGCCAGTAGTATAGGGAATATGAACACTGAAGCTTTCTTT. This translates into CASSIGNMNTEAFF. Full variable domain (rest looked up from reference TRBV19 and TRBJ1-1): DGGITQSPKYLFRKEGQNVTLSCEQNLNHDAMYWYRQDPGQGLRLIYYSQIVNDFQKGDIAEGYSVSREKKESFPLTVTSAQKNPTAFYLCASSIGNMNTEAFFGQGTRLTVV.

This clone was seen more than once but under ten times. The gene calls are TRBV19 and TRBJ1-1; tentatively, D is TRBD1 (5 bases). There are 12 residues in the CDR3. The V end was cut by 7 bases, the J end by 6 bases, with 12 bases between. Germline loops: CDR1 LNHDA, CDR2 SQIVND (reference sequence). The CDR3 coding sequence is TGTGCCAGTACTTCTCGGGGCGCTGAAGCTTTCTTT. Translated, it gives CASTSRGAEAFF.

The chain couples TRBV19 to TRBJ2-5; 8 nucleotides align to TRBD2. From germline, CDR1 is LNHDA and CDR2 SQIVND (reference sequence). Germline trimming cut 6 bases from V and 5 bases from J; bases unmatched to any gene: 5. There are 13 residues in the CDR3. The CDR3 protein is CASSGGAKETQYF. The CDR3 DNA reads as TGTGCCAGTAGCGGGGGGGCCAAGGAGACCCAGTACTTC.

This chain links TRBV30 with TRBJ1-2, with D possibly matching TRBD1 (6 bases). This CDR3 is 13 amino acids long. Trimming cost V 5 bases and J 5 bases, with 15 bases left between them. CDR1 and CDR2 (germline): GTSNPN, SVGIG (reference sequence). Here the CDR3 reads CAWGGGGQYGYTF. As DNA, the CDR3 is TGTGCCTGGGGAGGTGGGGGGCAATATGGCTACACCTTC.

The gene calls are TRBV7-4 and TRBJ2-7; D gene uncertain. The germline V gene encodes CDR1 SGHVT and CDR2 SQSDAQ. The CDR3 contains 10 residues. Trimming shortened V by 6 bases and J by 4 bases, and 4 bases separated the two germline ends. The CDR3 spells CASRPYEQYF. The CDR3 nucleotides read TGTGCCAGCAGACCTTACGAGCAGTACTTC.

V is TRBV7-2 and J is TRBJ2-3; either TRBD1 or TRBD2 may fit D (7 bases each). Trimming left V 6 bases short and J 4 bases short, with 14 bases between. The CDR3 has 14 residues. Germline loops: CDR1 SGHTA, CDR2 FQGNSA. CDR3 sequence reads: CASRPRGGADTQYF. The CDR3 DNA follows: TGTGCCAGCAGGCCCAGGGGGGGAGCAGATACGCAGTATTTT.

The chain is built from TRBV5-1 and TRBJ2-7; TRBD2 matches 11 bases. The germline CDR1 and CDR2 sequences are SGHRS and YFSETQ. The CDR3 totals 14 residues. The trim removed 5 bases at V and 5 bases at J, leaving 6 bases unmatched. CDR3 nucleotides: TGCGCCAGCAGTAGCGGGGGGGCCTGGGACGAGCAGTACTTC. Translating gives CASSSGGAWDEQYF.

The CDR3 DNA reads as TGTGCCAGCAGTGCCCCAGGGGAGCACACTGAAGCTTTCTTT. The encoded protein is CASSAPGEHTEAFF. The genes are TRBV25-1 and TRBJ1-1; perhaps TRBD1 as D (6 bases). The V and J ends lost 4 bases and 3 bases respectively, with 12 bases between them. The CDR3 spans 14 residues. Germline CDR1 MGHDK, CDR2 SYGVNS. The full variable domain, with the rest looked up from reference TRBV25-1 and TRBJ1-1, is EADIYQTPRYLVIGTGKKITLECSQTMGHDKMYWYQQDPGMELHLIHYSYGVNSTEKGDLSSESTVSRIRTEHFPLTLESARPSHTSQYLCASSAPGEHTEAFFGQGTRLTVV.

The CDR3 DNA is TGTGCCAGCAGCCCGACAGCGTTTAGTTACTCCGAGCAGTACTTC. It translates to CASSPTAFSYSEQYF. This chain links TRBV6-5 with TRBJ2-7; D is perhaps TRBD1 (5 bases). Trimming pared 6 bases from V and 6 bases from J, leaving 21 bases between. The CDR3 consists of 15 residues. CDR1 MNHEY and CDR2 SVGAGI come from the germline V gene.

This chain links TRBV2 with TRBJ1-5, with 8 bases identical to TRBD1. The CDR3 totals 15 residues. The J segment lost 4 bases and the V segment lost 6 bases, leaving 8 bases of the junction unmatched. The germline V gene has CDR1 SNHLY and CDR2 FYNNEI. CDR3 in DNA: TGTGCCAGCAGGGCGACAGGGGTGGGAAATCAGCCCCAGCATTTT. It is translated as CASRATGVGNQPQHF.

Comments on this clone: Other DNA sequences in the sample encode the same CDR3. The genes are TRBV2 and TRBJ2-1, with 11 bases matching TRBD2. This CDR3 is 14 amino acids long. The ends lost 4 bases at V and 5 bases at J; junction bases unmatched: 1. From germline, CDR1 is SNHLY and CDR2 FYNNEI. CDR3 loop: CASSGLAGNNEQFF. In DNA form, the CDR3 reads TGTGCCAGCAGTGGACTAGCGGGGAACAATGAGCAGTTCTTC.

The chain couples TRBV4-1 to TRBJ1-4; D call uncertain. The CDR3 contains 16 residues. The germline CDR1 and CDR2 sequences are MGHRA and YSYEKL. V was pared by 7 bases and J by 0 bases, with 15 bases between. The DNA for the CDR3 is TGCGCCAGCAAGCACATAGGGCAGTCAACTAATGAAAAACTGTTTTTT. Its translation: CASKHIGQSTNEKLFF.

This chain links TRBV4-1 with TRBJ1-5; D ambiguous. V was pared by 0 bases and J by 0 bases, with 3 bases between. CDR3 length equals 14 residues. Germline V gives CDR1 MGHRA, CDR2 YSYEKL. CDR3 DNA sequence: TGCGCCAGCAGCCAAGAACGTAGCAATCAGCCCCAGCATTTT. Its translation: CASSQERSNQPQHF.

This chain joins TRBV5-1 and TRBJ2-2; possible D gene TRBD1, 6 bases. Trimming took 4 bases from V and 0 from J, leaving 10 bases between them. The CDR3 totals 15 residues. The germline V gene encodes CDR1 SGHRS and CDR2 YFSETQ. The chain's CDR3 is CASSPRTANTGELFF. The CDR3 DNA reads TGCGCCAGCAGCCCGCGGACAGCGAACACCGGGGAGCTGTTTTTT.

The gene calls are TRBV29-1 and TRBJ1-1; no reliable D call. The CDR3 is made up of 13 amino acids. Trimming stripped 8 bases from V and 4 bases from J, with 17 bases between. Per germline, CDR1 SQVTM and CDR2 ANQGSEA. This CDR3 is CSSHRLEGTEAFF. CDR3 DNA sequence: TGCAGCTCCCATCGGCTGGAGGGCACTGAAGCTTTCTTT. Looking up the rest from reference TRBV29-1 and TRBJ1-1 gives the full variable domain: SAVISQKPSRDICQRGTSLTIQCQVDSQVTMMFWYRQQPGQSLTLIATANQGSEATYESGFVIDKFPISRPNLTFSTLTVSNMSPEDSSIYLCSSHRLEGTEAFFGQGTRLTVV.

This clone was detected only a few times. The chain is built from TRBV14 and TRBJ2-3, with D perhaps matching TRBD2 (6 bases). V lost 6 bases, J lost 1 base, and 11 bases lay in between. CDR1 is SGHDN and CDR2 is FVKESK in the germline V gene. The CDR3 contains 14 residues. CDR3 bases: TGTGCCAGCAGGGGGGGTTTGGGCACAGATACGCAGTATTTT. Amino acid sequence: CASRGGLGTDTQYF.

This sequence joins TRBV20-1 and TRBJ2-1, with unresolved D. The CDR3 runs 11 residues. Germline CDR1 reads DFQATT; CDR2 reads SNEGSKA (reference sequence). Trimming left V 3 bases short and J 8 bases short, with 8 bases between. CDR3 region: CSARRGYEQFF. CDR3 DNA sequence: TGCAGTGCTAGGAGAGGCTATGAGCAGTTCTTC.

A single count supports this clone. This chain uses TRBV7-2 with TRBJ1-2, with 9 bases fitting TRBD1. CDR1 and CDR2 from the germline V gene are SGHTA and FQGNSA. The V and J ends lost 5 bases and 8 bases, in that order; junction bases with no gene match: 12. This CDR3 spans 15 amino acids. This chain's CDR3 is CASSVGGTGLFGYTF. The CDR3 bases are TGTGCCAGCAGCGTCGGCGGGACAGGGTTATTCGGCTACACCTTC.

The rearrangement links TRBV10-1 to TRBJ2-1; D remains ambiguous. Per germline, CDR1 WNHNN and CDR2 SYGVQD (reference sequence). The CDR3 has 18 amino acids. V dropped 4 bases and J dropped 3 bases, with 22 bases sitting between them. The CDR3 sequence: CASSGSLGRKGRYNEQFF. The CDR3 coding sequence is TGCGCCAGCAGTGGGTCTTTAGGACGCAAAGGGCGCTACAATGAGCAGTTCTTC.

The chain is built from TRBV5-1 and TRBJ2-5; 7 positions agree with TRBD1. The CDR3 runs to 14 residues. Germline V gene sequence: CDR1 SGHRS, CDR2 YFSETQ. Trimming at V came to 0 bases and at J to 4 bases, leaving 3 bases not matched to a gene. The DNA of the CDR3 is TGCGCCAGCAGCTTGGAGGGGGCCCGAGAGACCCAGTACTTC. This codes for CASSLEGARETQYF.